One and the same sample provided the 9 T cell receptor beta chains below, sequenced in a study of blood T cells in healthy people across ages. A second PCR of 7 to 11 cycles used a sample-barcoded 5' primer and a J-beta primer mix. TCRdb fed the 5' RACE reads into MiXCR, producing one record per CDR3 protein. The table records 1.5 million to 2 million distinct CDR3 sequences, roughly 30% of them present only once. Material: blood. Receptor source: a woman aged 30 to 39 in good health.

The chain joins TRBV7-9 to TRBJ2-7; D may be TRBD1 (6 bases). With 5 bases removed from V and 5 bases from J, the gap between germline ends came to 16 bases. The germline CDR1 and CDR2 sequences are SEHNR and FQNEAQ (reference sequence). The CDR3 loop spans 14 amino acids. The CDR3 reads CASSPGQSFDEQYF. The CDR3 DNA sequence: TGTGCCAGCAGCCCCGGACAGAGTTTCGACGAGCAGTACTTC.

This clonotype has only a few counts. The V and J genes are TRBV28 and TRBJ2-7; TRBD1 agrees at 11 bases. Germline V lookup: CDR1 MDHEN, CDR2 SYDVKM. The CDR3 has 16 amino acids. The ends lost 2 bases at V and 3 bases at J; junction bases unmatched: 6. The CDR3 protein is CASSLVGGQGVYEQYF. The CDR3 DNA follows: TGTGCCAGCAGTTTAGTAGGGGGACAGGGGGTCTACGAGCAGTACTTC.

This clonotype was observed at least ten times. The chain has TRBV20-1 and TRBJ2-5, with 13 bases aligning to TRBD2. The CDR3 is made up of 17 amino acids. Per the germline V gene, CDR1 is DFQATT and CDR2 is SNEGSKA (reference sequence). The junction had 14 bases not matched to a gene; V was cut back by 8 bases and J by 2 bases. CDR3: CSSAAGTSGKSQETQYF. For the CDR3, the DNA is TGCAGTTCTGCGGCCGGGACTAGCGGGAAAAGTCAAGAGACCCAGTACTTC.

This rearrangement joins TRBV12-3 or TRBV12-4 to TRBJ2-1, with 15 nucleotides matching TRBD2. The CDR3 covers 16 residues. The ends lost 2 bases at V and 9 bases at J; junction bases unmatched: 5. CDR3 nucleotide sequence: TGTGCCAGCAGTTTACCCGGACTAGCGGGAGGGGGTGAGCAGTTCTTC. Translated, it gives CASSLPGLAGGGEQFF.

A remark on this clonotype: A much larger clone sits a single nucleotide away, making a read error possible. The V gene is TRBV6-4, the J gene TRBJ2-7; a possible D gene is TRBD1 (6 bases). Germline CDR1 and CDR2: MRHNA and SNTAGT. Trimming took 4 bases from V and 7 from J, leaving 20 bases between them. The CDR3 contains 15 residues. The CDR3 nucleotides are TGTGCCAGCAGTGCGACAGGATTGGGGGAGAATGAGCAGTACTTC. It is translated as CASSATGLGENEQYF.

This chain links TRBV20-1 with TRBJ2-1, with TRBD2 identical over 8 bases. Germline values: CDR1 DFQATT, CDR2 SNEGSKA (reference sequence). CDR3 size: 15 residues. The V gene end was trimmed by 1 base and the J gene end by 7 bases; junction bases not matched to a gene: 9. The CDR3 bases are TGCAGTGCTAGAGTCGGGACTAGAGAAGGGAATGAGCAGTTCTTC. Translating it yields CSARVGTREGNEQFF.

This sequence joins TRBV9 and TRBJ2-4, with D possibly matching TRBD2 (6 bases). This CDR3 spans 16 amino acids. Germline V CDR1 and CDR2: SGDLS, YYNGEE. Trimming stripped 3 bases from V and 4 bases from J, with 17 bases between. CDR3 DNA: TGTGCCAGCAGCGGGGGGTACCGGGGGATGAAAAACATTCAGTACTTC. Protein product: CASSGGYRGMKNIQYF.

This clonotype was counted a few times. The chain combines TRBV20-1 with TRBJ2-3, with 10 bases aligning to TRBD2. The CDR3 covers 14 residues. Germline CDR1 DFQATT, CDR2 SNEGSKA (reference sequence). The J segment lost 4 bases and the V segment lost 4 bases, leaving 5 bases of the junction unmatched. CDR3 nucleotides: TGCAGTGCTACAAGCGGGAGGGGGGCAGATACGCAGTATTTT. This translates into CSATSGRGADTQYF.

This clonotype occurred many times. The chain carries TRBV18 and TRBJ1-4; a weak D match, TRBD1 (5 bases). Germline lookup yields CDR1 KGHSH and CDR2 LQKENI. The germline V and J ends were trimmed by 6 bases and 5 bases, with 13 bases remaining between them. This CDR3 has 14 amino acids. DNA of the CDR3: TGTGCCAGCTCCCCGGGACTCCGAAATGAAAAACTGTTTTTT. It specifies CASSPGLRNEKLFF.